This T cell receptor (beta chain) was identified in a study of T cell responses to AZD1222 COVID-19 vaccine. Study summary: Analyses pooled second doses at about 4 or about 12 weeks.

General study findings and limits: Regions 160-218 and 743-854 held dominance among vaccine-associated CD4 TCRs, which spanned spike. Sampled repertoires all dated from after the peak T cell response. White British people made up most donors, females outnumbered males, and clonal diversity was possibly underestimated.

The CDR3 loop spans 16 amino acids. Trimming stripped 2 bases from V and 0 bases from J, with 12 bases between. The V gene's germline CDR1 is SGHAT and CDR2 FQNNGV. On this clone: As yet, its antigen is unknown.

Here immunoSEQ multiplex PCR was the method, and the copy in TCRdb shows in-frame clones only, minus some. The data contain some 180,000 clones, roughly 92% of them seen just once; the ten biggest clones take up 1% to 1.5%. The rearrangement links TRBV11-2 to TRBJ2-3; D may correspond to TRBD1 or TRBD2 (5 bases each). Sequencing was performed on peripheral blood, taken on day 0 of AZD1222 vaccination. The sequence derives from an adult in good health. CDR3 region: CASSLTGTLSTDTQYF. The CDR3, as DNA: TGTGCCAGCAGCTTAACGGGGACGCTTAGCACAGATACGCAGTATTTT.